The sequence of this TCR beta chain was determined in a study of control samples from healthy donors and cancer patients. Only in-frame clones appear in the TCRdb table, and some are missing; sequencing was by immunoSEQ multiplex PCR. The table includes over 30,000 clones, 86% detected once. Germline V gene data show CDR1 as LNHDA and CDR2 as SQIVND (reference sequence). CDR3 length: 14 amino acids. Trimming left V 7 bases short and J 0 bases short, with 7 bases between. The chain links TRBV19 to TRBJ2-6; D uncertain. The clonotype originates from a woman aged 40 to 49 with lung cancer. The sequencing input was PBMCs. The CDR3 sequence: CASTRSSGANVLTF. CDR3 sequence (DNA): TGTGCCAGTACTAGGAGCTCTGGGGCCAACGTCCTGACTTTC.